The TCR beta chain described here comes from a study of blood T cell repertoires in COVID-19. This clone has only a few counts. This specimen includes other DNA sequences encoding the same CDR3. The assay was immunoSEQ multiplex PCR, and TCRdb's table has in-frame clones only and misses some. The sample contains 150,000 to 200,000 clones, 79% of which appear only once. CDR1 is SGHNT and CDR2 is YYREEE in the germline V gene (reference sequence). The J segment lost 5 bases and the V segment lost 3 bases, leaving 3 bases of the junction unmatched. The CDR3 is 16 amino acids. Sequencing input: peripheral blood. This chain links TRBV5-4 with TRBJ2-2, with 14 bases lining up with TRBD2. The sequence was collected from a man in his sixties with active or convalescent COVID-19. CDR3 sequence reads: CASSSGTSGSTGELFF. The DNA for the CDR3 is TGTGCCAGCAGCTCTGGGACTAGCGGGAGTACCGGGGAGCTGTTTTTT.